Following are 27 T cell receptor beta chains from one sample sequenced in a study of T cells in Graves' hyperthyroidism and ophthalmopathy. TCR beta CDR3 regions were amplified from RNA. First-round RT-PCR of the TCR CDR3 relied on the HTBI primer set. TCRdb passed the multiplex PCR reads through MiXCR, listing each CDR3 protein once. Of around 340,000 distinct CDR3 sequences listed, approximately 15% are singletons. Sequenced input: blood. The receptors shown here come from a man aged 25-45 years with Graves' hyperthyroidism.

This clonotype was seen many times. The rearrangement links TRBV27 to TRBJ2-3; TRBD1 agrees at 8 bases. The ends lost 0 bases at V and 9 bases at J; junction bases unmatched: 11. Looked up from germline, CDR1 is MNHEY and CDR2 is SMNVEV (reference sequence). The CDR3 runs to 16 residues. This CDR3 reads CASSLSVGAGGKTQYF. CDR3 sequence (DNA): TGTGCCAGCAGTTTATCGGTCGGGGCAGGGGGCAAGACGCAGTATTTT.

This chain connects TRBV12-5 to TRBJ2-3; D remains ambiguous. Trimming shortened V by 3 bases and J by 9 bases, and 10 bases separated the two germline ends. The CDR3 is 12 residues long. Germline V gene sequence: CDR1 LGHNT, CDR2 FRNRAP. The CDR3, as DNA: TGTGCTAGTGGTTTCGGACCCGAGACGCAGTATTTT. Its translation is CASGFGPETQYF.

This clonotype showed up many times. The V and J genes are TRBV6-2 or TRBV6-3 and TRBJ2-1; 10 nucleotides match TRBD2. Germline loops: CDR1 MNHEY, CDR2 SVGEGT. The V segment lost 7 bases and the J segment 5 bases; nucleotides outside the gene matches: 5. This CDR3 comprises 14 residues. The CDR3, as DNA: TGTGCCAGCACTTCTAGCGGGAGTAACAATGAGCAGTTCTTC. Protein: CASTSSGSNNEQFF.

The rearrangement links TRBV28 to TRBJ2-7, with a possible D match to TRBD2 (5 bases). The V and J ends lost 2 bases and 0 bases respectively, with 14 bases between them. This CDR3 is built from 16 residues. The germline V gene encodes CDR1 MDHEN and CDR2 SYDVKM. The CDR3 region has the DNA TGTGCCAGCAGTTTAGATGGACTCCGCAGCTCCTACGAGCAGTACTTC. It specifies CASSLDGLRSSYEQYF.

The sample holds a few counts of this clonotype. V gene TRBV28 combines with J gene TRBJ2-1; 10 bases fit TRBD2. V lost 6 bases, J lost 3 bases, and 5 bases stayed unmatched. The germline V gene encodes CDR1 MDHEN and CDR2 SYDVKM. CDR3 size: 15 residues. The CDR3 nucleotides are TGTGCCAGCAGCAAAGGACTAGCGGTCTACAATGAGCAGTTCTTC. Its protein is CASSKGLAVYNEQFF.

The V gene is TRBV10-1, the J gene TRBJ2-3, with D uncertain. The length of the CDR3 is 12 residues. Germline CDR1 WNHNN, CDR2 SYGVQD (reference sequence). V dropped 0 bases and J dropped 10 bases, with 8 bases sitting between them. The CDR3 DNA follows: TGCGCCAGCAGTGAGTCCCCTCGGGCGCAGTATTTT. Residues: CASSESPRAQYF.

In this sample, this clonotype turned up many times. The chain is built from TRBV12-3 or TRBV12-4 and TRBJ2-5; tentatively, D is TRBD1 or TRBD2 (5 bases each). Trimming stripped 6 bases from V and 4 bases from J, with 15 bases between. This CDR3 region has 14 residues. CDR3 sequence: CASSPIRGPETQYF. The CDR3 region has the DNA TGTGCCAGCAGCCCCATCCGGGGCCCAGAGACCCAGTACTTC.

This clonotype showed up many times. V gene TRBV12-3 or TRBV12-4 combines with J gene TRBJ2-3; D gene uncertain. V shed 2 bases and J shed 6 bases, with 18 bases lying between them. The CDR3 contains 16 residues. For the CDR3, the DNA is TGTGCCAGCAGTTTAATTACCCCCACCCGCGGCGATACGCAGTATTTT. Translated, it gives CASSLITPTRGDTQYF.

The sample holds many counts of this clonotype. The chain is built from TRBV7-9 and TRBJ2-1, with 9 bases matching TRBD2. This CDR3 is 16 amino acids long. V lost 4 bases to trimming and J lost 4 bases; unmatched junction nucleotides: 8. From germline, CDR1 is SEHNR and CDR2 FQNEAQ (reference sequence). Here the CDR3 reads CASSSVAGAPYNEQFF. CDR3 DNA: TGTGCCAGCAGCTCCGTAGCGGGAGCCCCGTACAATGAGCAGTTCTTC.

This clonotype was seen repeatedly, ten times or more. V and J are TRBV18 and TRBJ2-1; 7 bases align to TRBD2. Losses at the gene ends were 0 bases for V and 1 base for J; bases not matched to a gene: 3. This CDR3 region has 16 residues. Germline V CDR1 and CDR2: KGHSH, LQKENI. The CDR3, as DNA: TGTGCCAGCTCACCACCGGGGCGGGGGTCCTACAATGAGCAGTTCTTC. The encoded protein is CASSPPGRGSYNEQFF.

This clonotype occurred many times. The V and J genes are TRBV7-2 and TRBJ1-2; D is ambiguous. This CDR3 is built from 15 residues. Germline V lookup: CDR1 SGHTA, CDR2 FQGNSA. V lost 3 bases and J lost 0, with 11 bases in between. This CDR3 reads CASSFWARANYGYTF. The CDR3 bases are TGTGCCAGCAGCTTTTGGGCCAGAGCTAACTATGGCTACACCTTC.

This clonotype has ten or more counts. The CDR3: CSATTSGSYNEQFF. Here the CDR3 DNA reads TGCAGTGCAACGACTAGCGGCTCCTACAATGAGCAGTTCTTC. This chain uses TRBV20-1 with TRBJ2-1, with TRBD2 matching over 9 bases. Trimming took 6 bases from V and 0 from J; bases not matched to a gene: 3. Germline CDR1 is DFQATT and CDR2 is SNEGSKA (reference sequence). CDR3 length: 14 residues.

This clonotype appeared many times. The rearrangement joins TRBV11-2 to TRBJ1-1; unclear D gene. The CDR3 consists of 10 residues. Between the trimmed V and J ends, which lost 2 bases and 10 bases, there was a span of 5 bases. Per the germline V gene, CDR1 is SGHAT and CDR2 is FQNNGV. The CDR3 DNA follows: TGTGCCAGCAGCTTAATAGGAGCTTTCTTT. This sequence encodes CASSLIGAFF.

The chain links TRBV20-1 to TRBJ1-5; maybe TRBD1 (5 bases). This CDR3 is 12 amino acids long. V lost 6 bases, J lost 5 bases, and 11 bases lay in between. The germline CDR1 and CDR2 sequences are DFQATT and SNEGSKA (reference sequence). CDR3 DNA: TGCAGTGCCCAGGGATGGGATCAGCCCCAGCATTTT. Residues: CSAQGWDQPQHF.

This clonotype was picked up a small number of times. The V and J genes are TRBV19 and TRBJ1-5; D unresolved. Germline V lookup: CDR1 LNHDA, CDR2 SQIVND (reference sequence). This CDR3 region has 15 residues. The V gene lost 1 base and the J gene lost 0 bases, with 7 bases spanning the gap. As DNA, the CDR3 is TGTGCCAGTAGTATAGGCCATTATAGCAATCAGCCCCAGCATTTT. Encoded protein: CASSIGHYSNQPQHF. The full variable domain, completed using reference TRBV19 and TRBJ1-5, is DGGITQSPKYLFRKEGQNVTLSCEQNLNHDAMYWYRQDPGQGLRLIYYSQIVNDFQKGDIAEGYSVSREKKESFPLTVTSAQKNPTAFYLCASSIGHYSNQPQHFGDGTRLSIL.

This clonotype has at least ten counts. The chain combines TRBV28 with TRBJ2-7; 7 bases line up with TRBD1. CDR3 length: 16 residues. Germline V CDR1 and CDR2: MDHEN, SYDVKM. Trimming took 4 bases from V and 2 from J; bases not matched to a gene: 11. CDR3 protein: CASSSGFRDRAYEQYF. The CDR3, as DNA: TGTGCCAGCAGTTCTGGTTTCCGGGACAGAGCCTACGAGCAGTACTTC.

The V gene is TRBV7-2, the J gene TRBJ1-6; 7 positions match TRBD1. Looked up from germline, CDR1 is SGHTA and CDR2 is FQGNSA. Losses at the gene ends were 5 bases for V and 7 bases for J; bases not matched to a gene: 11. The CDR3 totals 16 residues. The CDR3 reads CASSLETGSPNSPLHF. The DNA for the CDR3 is TGTGCCAGCAGCCTTGAGACAGGGTCCCCAAATTCACCCCTCCACTTT. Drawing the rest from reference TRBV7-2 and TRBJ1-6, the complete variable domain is GAGVSQSPSNKVTEKGKDVELRCDPISGHTALYWYRQSLGQGLEFLIYFQGNSAPDKSGLPSDRFSAERTGGSVSTLTIQRTQQEDSAVYLCASSLETGSPNSPLHFGNGTRLTVT.

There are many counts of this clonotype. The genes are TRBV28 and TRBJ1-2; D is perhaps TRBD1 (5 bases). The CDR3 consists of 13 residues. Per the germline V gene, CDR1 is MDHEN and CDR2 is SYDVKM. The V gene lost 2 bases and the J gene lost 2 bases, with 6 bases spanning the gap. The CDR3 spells CASSLGDNYGYTF. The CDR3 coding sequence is TGTGCCAGCAGTTTAGGGGACAACTATGGCTACACCTTC.

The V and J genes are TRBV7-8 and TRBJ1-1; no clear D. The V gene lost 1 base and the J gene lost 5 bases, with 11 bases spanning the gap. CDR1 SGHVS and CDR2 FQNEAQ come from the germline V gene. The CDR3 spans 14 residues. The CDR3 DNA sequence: TGTGCCAGCAGCTTAGTCTTCCGAGGAACTGAAGCTTTCTTT. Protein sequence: CASSLVFRGTEAFF.

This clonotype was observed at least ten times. Written as DNA, the CDR3 is TGCGCCAGCAGCCCAGGACAGGATACGCAGTATTTT. The encoded protein is CASSPGQDTQYF. The chain uses TRBV5-1 and TRBJ2-3, with D tentatively TRBD1 (6 bases). The V end was cut by 4 bases, the J end by 6 bases, with 9 bases between. The CDR3 contains 12 residues. The germline CDR1 and CDR2 sequences are SGHRS and YFSETQ.

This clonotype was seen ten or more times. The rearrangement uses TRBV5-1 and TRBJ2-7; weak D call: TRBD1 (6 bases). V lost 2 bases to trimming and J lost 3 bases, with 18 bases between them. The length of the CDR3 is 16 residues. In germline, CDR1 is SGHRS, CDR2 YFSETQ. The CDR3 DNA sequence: TGCGCCAGCAGCTTCACCGGGACATCCTCCCTCTACGAGCAGTACTTC. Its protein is CASSFTGTSSLYEQYF.

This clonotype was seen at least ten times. The CDR3, as DNA: TGTGCCAGCAGCTTAGCGCGTGCAATCCAAGAGACCCAGTACTTC. Its translation: CASSLARAIQETQYF. The chain couples TRBV11-1 to TRBJ2-5, with D hard to call. Germline assignment: CDR1 SGHAT and CDR2 FQDESV (reference sequence). The CDR3 runs to 15 residues. The ends were cut back, 0 bases at V and 1 base at J, with 9 bases in the middle.

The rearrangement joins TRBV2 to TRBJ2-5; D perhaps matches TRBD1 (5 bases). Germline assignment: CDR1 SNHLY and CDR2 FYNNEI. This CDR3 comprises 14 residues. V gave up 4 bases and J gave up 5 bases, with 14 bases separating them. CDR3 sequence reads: CASSVDSLGETQYF. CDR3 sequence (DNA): TGTGCCAGCAGTGTTGACAGCCTTGGTGAGACCCAGTACTTC.

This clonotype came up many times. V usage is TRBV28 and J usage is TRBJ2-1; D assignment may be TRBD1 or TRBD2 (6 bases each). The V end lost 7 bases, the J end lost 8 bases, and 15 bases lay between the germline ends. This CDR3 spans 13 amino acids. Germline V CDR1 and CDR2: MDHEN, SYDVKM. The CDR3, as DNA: TGTGCCAGCACCACGATTAGGGGGGATGAGCAGTTCTTC. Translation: CASTTIRGDEQFF.

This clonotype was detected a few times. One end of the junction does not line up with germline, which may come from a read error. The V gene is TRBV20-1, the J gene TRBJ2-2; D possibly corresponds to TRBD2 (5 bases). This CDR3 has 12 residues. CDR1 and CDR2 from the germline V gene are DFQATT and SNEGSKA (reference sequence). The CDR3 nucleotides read TGCAGTACTAGTGCGAACACCGGGGAGCTGTTTTTT. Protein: CSTSANTGELFF.

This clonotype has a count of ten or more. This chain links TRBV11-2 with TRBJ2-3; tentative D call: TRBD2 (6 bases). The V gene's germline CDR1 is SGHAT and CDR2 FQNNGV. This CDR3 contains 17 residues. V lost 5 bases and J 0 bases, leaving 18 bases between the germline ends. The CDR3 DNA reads TGTGCCAGCAGCCCCCTCGGGACTCACGCGAGCACAGATACGCAGTATTTT. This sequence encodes CASSPLGTHASTDTQYF.

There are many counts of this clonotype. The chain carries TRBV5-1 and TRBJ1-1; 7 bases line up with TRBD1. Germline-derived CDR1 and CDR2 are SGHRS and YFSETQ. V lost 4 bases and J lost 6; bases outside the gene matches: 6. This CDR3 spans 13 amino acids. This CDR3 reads CASSPRQGAEAFF. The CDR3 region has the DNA TGCGCCAGCAGCCCGAGACAGGGCGCTGAAGCTTTCTTT. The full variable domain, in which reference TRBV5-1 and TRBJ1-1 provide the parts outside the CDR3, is KAGVTQTPRYLIKTRGQQVTLSCSPISGHRSVSWYQQTPGQGLQFLFEYFSETQRNKGNFPGRFSGRQFSNSRSEMNVSTLELGDSALYLCASSPRQGAEAFFGQGTRLTVV.